One sample yielded the 16 T cell receptor beta chains listed below, sequenced in a study of T cell changes during pregnancy in multiple sclerosis. Data came from immunoSEQ multiplex PCR; TCRdb stores just in-frame clones and leaves some out. The sample consists of 38,000 or so clones, roughly 92% of them appearing once. Specimen: peripheral blood, collected before pregnancy. Source of these receptors: a female donor with multiple sclerosis, enrolled in a pregnancy study.

The J gene is TRBJ2-1, the V gene TRBV4-2, with TRBD2 matching 14 bases. The junction had 3 bases not matched to a gene; V was cut back by 3 bases and J by 5 bases. This CDR3 region has 16 residues. Germline V gene data show CDR1 as LGHNA and CDR2 as YNFKEQ. CDR3: CASSHGGLAGDNEQFF. The CDR3 DNA reads as TGTGCCAGCAGCCACGGGGGACTAGCGGGAGACAATGAGCAGTTCTTC.

The chain recombines TRBV5-1 with TRBJ1-4; 8 positions match TRBD1. The CDR3 sequence is 15 residues long. The junction had 10 bases not matched to a gene; V was cut back by 5 bases and J by 7 bases. Germline V gene sequence: CDR1 SGHRS, CDR2 YFSETQ. This CDR3 is CASRPTGGGSEKLFF. In nucleotides, the CDR3 is TGCGCCAGCAGACCTACAGGGGGTGGGAGTGAAAAACTGTTTTTT.

This clone has only a few counts. The V call is TRBV2, the J call TRBJ1-1; D unresolved. There are 14 residues in the CDR3. CDR1 SNHLY and CDR2 FYNNEI come from the germline V gene. The V and J ends lost 4 bases and 0 bases respectively, with 9 bases between them. In nucleotides, the CDR3 is TGTGCCAGCAGTGTGATACTCCTGAACACTGAAGCTTTCTTT. It translates to CASSVILLNTEAFF.

V and J are TRBV9 and TRBJ2-7; D is possibly TRBD2 (7 bases). CDR1 and CDR2 (germline): SGDLS, YYNGEE. This CDR3 is 14 amino acids long. V was cut by 5 bases and J by 3 bases, with 15 bases left in between. The CDR3 DNA reads as TGTGCCAGCAGTCCAGGGGTAGCGGGCTACGAGCAGTACTTC. Its protein product is CASSPGVAGYEQYF.

The CDR3 sequence: CASSFLAGGLGDTQYF. Written as DNA, the CDR3 is TGTGCCAGCAGTTTTCTAGCGGGAGGGCTCGGAGATACGCAGTATTTT. The chain links TRBV27 to TRBJ2-3; TRBD2 aligns across 12 bases. This CDR3 contains 16 residues. The germline V gene has CDR1 MNHEY and CDR2 SMNVEV (reference sequence). After removal of 3 bases from V and 5 bases from J, the junction contained 6 bases not matched to a gene.

The chain recombines TRBV5-1 with TRBJ1-1, with D unclear. Germline CDR1 SGHRS, CDR2 YFSETQ. V lost 2 bases, J lost 6 bases, and 14 bases lay in between. This CDR3 is built from 14 residues. The CDR3 loop is CASSFGVAGSEAFF. The CDR3 coding sequence is TGCGCCAGCAGCTTTGGGGTTGCGGGGTCTGAAGCTTTCTTT.

J is TRBJ2-1 and V is TRBV27, with 14 bases lining up with TRBD2. Germline V CDR1 and CDR2: MNHEY, SMNVEV (reference sequence). The CDR3 loop spans 16 amino acids. V lost 0 bases and J lost 9; bases outside the gene matches: 4. The CDR3 is CASSLSRTSGRSEQFF. The CDR3 nucleotides are TGTGCCAGCAGTTTATCTCGGACTAGCGGGAGGAGTGAGCAGTTCTTC.

This clone appeared once. This chain uses TRBV29-1 with TRBJ2-1; a possible D gene is TRBD1 (6 bases). The CDR3 extends over 13 amino acids. Germline CDR1 SQVTM, CDR2 ANQGSEA. The germline V and J ends were trimmed by 3 bases and 4 bases, with 10 bases remaining between them. CDR3 amino acids: CSVDLGQYNEQFF. Here the CDR3 DNA reads TGCAGCGTTGACCTCGGACAGTACAATGAGCAGTTCTTC.

The gene calls are TRBV6-5 and TRBJ2-1; 11 bases map to TRBD2. CDR1 is MNHEY and CDR2 is SVGAGI in the germline V gene. J was trimmed by 6 bases and V by 5 bases; bases with no gene match: 6. This CDR3 spans 15 amino acids. Written as DNA, the CDR3 is TGTGCCAGCAGTCAACTAGCGGGAGTGAGCAATGAGCAGTTCTTC. The encoded protein is CASSQLAGVSNEQFF.

This clone was recorded once. V usage is TRBV5-4 and J usage is TRBJ1-1; D gene uncertain. The V gene's germline CDR1 is SGHNT and CDR2 YYREEE (reference sequence). The CDR3 sequence is 16 residues long. With 3 bases removed from V and 1 base from J, the gap between germline ends came to 16 bases. The CDR3 sequence is CASSSTSLRPNTEAFF. The CDR3 DNA follows: TGTGCCAGCAGCTCGACTTCCTTACGACCGAACACTGAAGCTTTCTTT. The whole variable domain, remainder taken from reference TRBV5-4 and TRBJ1-1, is ETGVTQSPTHLIKTRGQQVTLRCSSQSGHNTVSWYQQALGQGPQFIFQYYREEENGRGNFPPRFSGLQFPNYSSELNVNALELDDSALYLCASSSTSLRPNTEAFFGQGTRLTVV.

The chain couples TRBV28 to TRBJ1-5; D not certain. The length of the CDR3 is 14 residues. CDR1 and CDR2 from the germline V gene are MDHEN and SYDVKM. V shed 5 bases and J shed 6 bases, with 14 bases lying between them. CDR3 in amino acids: CASSTSSGSQPQHF. CDR3 bases: TGTGCCAGCAGTACCAGTTCGGGTTCTCAGCCCCAGCATTTT.

V gene TRBV6-4 combines with J gene TRBJ2-2; the D gene is possibly TRBD2 (6 bases). This CDR3 has 15 amino acids. Trimming shortened V by 0 bases and J by 1 base, and 6 bases separated the two germline ends. Germline V gene sequence: CDR1 MRHNA, CDR2 SNTAGT. This chain's CDR3 is CASSDSGLNTGELFF. In nucleotides, the CDR3 is TGTGCCAGCAGTGACTCGGGACTGAACACCGGGGAGCTGTTTTTT.

This chain links TRBV13 with TRBJ2-7; no firm D call. The germline gives CDR1 PRHDT, CDR2 FYEKMQ (reference sequence). The V end lost 8 bases, the J end lost 0 bases, and 8 bases lay between the germline ends. The CDR3 sequence is 12 residues long. The CDR3: CASPRSSYEQYF. The CDR3 DNA is TGTGCCAGCCCCCGTTCCTCCTACGAGCAGTACTTC.

The chain recombines TRBV6-1 with TRBJ2-3; 10 nucleotides agree with TRBD2. Per the germline V gene, CDR1 is MNHNS and CDR2 is SASEGT. The CDR3 has 15 amino acids. Trimming removed 1 base from V and 4 bases from J; junction bases left unmatched: 2. CDR3 loop: CASSEVLAGADTQYF. CDR3 DNA sequence: TGTGCCAGCAGTGAAGTCCTAGCGGGAGCAGATACGCAGTATTTT.

The CDR3 nucleotides read TGTGCCAGCAGCTCCCGCCAGACTAGCGGGAGATACGAGCAGTACTTC. This translates into CASSSRQTSGRYEQYF. The rearrangement joins TRBV9 to TRBJ2-7; 12 bases map to TRBD2. Germline V lookup: CDR1 SGDLS, CDR2 YYNGEE. The ends lost 4 bases at V and 4 bases at J; junction bases unmatched: 9. The CDR3 contains 16 residues.

This sequence joins TRBV9 and TRBJ2-1, with 9 bases fitting TRBD1. CDR1 is SGDLS, CDR2 YYNGEE, per germline. The V segment lost 1 base and the J segment 5 bases; nucleotides outside the gene matches: 13. The CDR3 length is 18 residues. For the CDR3, the DNA is TGTGCCAGCAGCGTAAATAGAGCCGGGACAGGGAATCACAATGAGCAGTTCTTC. Translation: CASSVNRAGTGNHNEQFF.